The 25 T cell receptor beta chains below come from one sample, sequenced in a study of T cell repertoires in cytomegalovirus infection. Using its own MiXCR run on the reads, TCRdb lists one record per CDR3 protein. The table records about 71,000 distinct CDR3 sequences, approximately 20% of them present only once. Antigens for these TCRs are unknown. The sequenced sample was CD8+ T cells from cultured PBMCs, obtained from culture after CMV antigen stimulation. Receptors originate from a human donor in good health (CMV status not recorded). Some clones in this sample may be carry-over from other donors' samples.

CDR3 sequence (DNA): TGTGCCAGCAGTTTGCAGGCCCTACCGGGGGACTATGGCTACACCTTC. It encodes CASSLQALPGDYGYTF. The chain couples TRBV12-3 or TRBV12-4 to TRBJ1-2; weak D call: TRBD1 (5 bases). The CDR3 loop spans 16 amino acids. The V end was cut by 3 bases, the J end by 3 bases, with 17 bases between.

The chain combines TRBV7-2 with TRBJ2-1; D might be TRBD1 or TRBD2, each matching 5 bases. V was cut by 5 bases and J by 0 bases, with 14 bases left in between. Germline lookup yields CDR1 SGHTA and CDR2 FQGNSA. CDR3 size: 16 residues. The CDR3 sequence: CASSPGTGSSYNEQFF. CDR3 DNA: TGTGCCAGCAGCCCGGGGACGGGAAGCTCCTACAATGAGCAGTTCTTC.

This sequence joins TRBV6-5 and TRBJ1-2, with a tentative D call TRBD1 (6 bases). The V and J ends lost 0 bases and 6 bases respectively, with 11 bases between them. The CDR3 extends over 14 amino acids. Germline V gives CDR1 MNHEY, CDR2 SVGAGI. This CDR3 reads CASSYSFGGDGYTF. In DNA, the CDR3 is TGTGCCAGCAGTTACTCCTTCGGGGGCGATGGCTACACCTTC.

The chain is built from TRBV27 and TRBJ1-1, with no clear D. CDR1 is MNHEY and CDR2 is SMNVEV in the germline V gene (reference sequence). The CDR3 runs 13 residues. Trimming stripped 2 bases from V and 4 bases from J, with 8 bases between. The CDR3: CASSLGVSTEAFF. In DNA, the CDR3 is TGTGCCAGCAGTTTAGGGGTTAGCACTGAAGCTTTCTTT.

The rearrangement uses TRBV6-2 or TRBV6-3 and TRBJ1-1; tentatively, D is TRBD1 (6 bases). In germline, CDR1 is MNHEY, CDR2 SVGEGT. This CDR3 is 15 amino acids long. The V end lost 5 bases, the J end lost 1 base, and 14 bases lay between the germline ends. DNA for the CDR3: TGTGCCAGCAGTACCTGGACAGACTCGAACACTGAAGCTTTCTTT. Translation: CASSTWTDSNTEAFF.

This chain uses TRBV12-3 or TRBV12-4 with TRBJ2-7, with TRBD1 matching 7 bases. Germline trimming cut 8 bases from V and 4 bases from J; bases unmatched to any gene: 8. CDR3 size: 13 residues. CDR3 bases: TGTGCCAGCTGCCGGGACAGCTCATACGAGCAGTACTTC. Translated: CASCRDSSYEQYF.

There are a few counts of this clonotype. The gene calls are TRBV7-8 and TRBJ2-7; 8 positions agree with TRBD1. Trimming cost V 3 bases and J 3 bases; bases outside gene matches: 7. CDR1 is SGHVS, CDR2 FQNEAQ, per germline. The length of the CDR3 is 15 residues. The CDR3 region is CASSFRTGHIYEQYF. CDR3 nucleotides: TGTGCCAGCAGCTTTCGGACAGGGCACATCTACGAGCAGTACTTC.

This chain uses TRBV7-9 with TRBJ2-7, with TRBD1 as a possible D gene (5 bases). CDR1 and CDR2 from the germline V gene are SEHNR and FQNEAQ (reference sequence). V was trimmed by 4 bases and J by 4 bases, leaving 17 bases between them. The CDR3 runs 15 residues. CDR3 sequence (DNA): TGTGCCAGCAGCTCCTCCTCAGGACACGAATACGAGCAGTACTTC. Its translation: CASSSSSGHEYEQYF.

With respect to this clonotype: An end of the junction differs from the germline gene, which may be a read error. V gene TRBV7-9 combines with J gene TRBJ2-1; D possibly uses TRBD1 or TRBD2 (5 bases each). Germline V lookup: CDR1 SEHNR, CDR2 FQNEAQ (reference sequence). CDR3 length: 16 residues. CDR3 in DNA: TGTGCCAGCAGATTAGAGGGGTATAGCTCCTACAATGAGCAGTTCTTC. Protein: CASRLEGYSSYNEQFF. Based on the CDR3 plus reference TRBV7-9 and TRBJ2-1, the full variable domain is DTGVSQNPRHKITKRGQNVTFRCDPISEHNRLYWYRQTLGQGPEFLTYFQNEAQLEKSRLLSDRFSAERPKGSFSTLEIQRTEQGDSAMYLCASRLEGYSSYNEQFFGPGTRLTVL.

This clonotype has just a few counts. The V call is TRBV12-3 or TRBV12-4, the J call TRBJ1-5, with unresolved D. Trimming removed 3 bases at V and 2 bases at J, with 14 bases between. The CDR3 has 16 residues. CDR3 sequence: CASSLESPWGNQPQHF. CDR3 sequence (DNA): TGTGCCAGCAGTTTGGAGAGCCCGTGGGGCAATCAGCCCCAGCATTTT.

The V and J genes are TRBV7-8 and TRBJ1-5, with D possibly matching TRBD1 (6 bases). This CDR3 has 14 amino acids. CDR1 is SGHVS and CDR2 is FQNEAQ in the germline V gene. V lost 5 bases, J lost 6 bases, and 14 bases lay in between. The DNA of the CDR3 is TGTGCCAGCAGCAACGGACAGACAGGTCAGCCCCAGCATTTT. Translation gives CASSNGQTGQPQHF.

This clonotype was counted a few times. The rearrangement links TRBV27 to TRBJ2-1; D might be TRBD2 (6 bases). The CDR3 sequence is 14 residues long. Between the trimmed V and J ends, which lost 5 bases and 6 bases, there was a span of 14 bases. Per germline, CDR1 MNHEY and CDR2 SMNVEV (reference sequence). The CDR3 nucleotides are TGTGCCAGCAGTGGGCGCGGAGGGGTCAATGAGCAGTTCTTC. This codes for CASSGRGGVNEQFF.

This clonotype was recorded a few times. CDR3 amino acids: CASSPQGVWTEAFF. The CDR3 coding sequence is TGTGCCAGCAGCCCCCAGGGGGTGTGGACTGAAGCTTTCTTT. The chain links TRBV5-6 to TRBJ1-1, with TRBD1 matching over 7 bases. The CDR3 sequence is 14 residues long. With 4 bases clipped from V and 5 bases from J, the junction kept 8 bases outside the gene matches. Germline V gene lookup returns CDR1 SGHDT and CDR2 YYEEEE.

The chain has TRBV7-2 and TRBJ1-2, with no clear D. The CDR3 length is 15 residues. V was shortened by 7 bases and J by 4 bases, with 19 bases between the two germline ends. The germline V gene encodes CDR1 SGHTA and CDR2 FQGNSA. CDR3 coding DNA: TGTGCCAGCACCCCCAAATTTGGACTGACCTATGGCTACACCTTC. Residues: CASTPKFGLTYGYTF.

This clonotype was seen only a few times. Here the CDR3 reads CASSRGQERADTQYF. The CDR3 region has the DNA TGTGCCAGCAGCCGGGGACAGGAAAGGGCAGATACGCAGTATTTT. V and J are TRBV7-2 and TRBJ2-3; 8 nucleotides match TRBD1. V lost 5 bases and J lost 4; bases outside the gene matches: 8. CDR1 SGHTA and CDR2 FQGNSA come from the germline V gene. The CDR3 contains 15 residues. The whole variable domain, remainder taken from reference TRBV7-2 and TRBJ2-3, is GAGVSQSPSNKVTEKGKDVELRCDPISGHTALYWYRQSLGQGLEFLIYFQGNSAPDKSGLPSDRFSAERTGGSVSTLTIQRTQQEDSAVYLCASSRGQERADTQYFGPGTRLTVL.

This clonotype was found a few times. The V call is TRBV27, the J call TRBJ2-5, with 8 bases that match TRBD2. This CDR3 contains 15 residues. The J segment lost 2 bases and the V segment lost 4 bases, leaving 6 bases of the junction unmatched. Germline CDR1 reads MNHEY; CDR2 reads SMNVEV (reference sequence). The CDR3 coding sequence is TGTGCCAGCAGTTCGGAAACTAGCGGACAAGAGACCCAGTACTTC. Residues: CASSSETSGQETQYF.

The V gene is TRBV20-1, the J gene TRBJ2-3; the D is unclear. This CDR3 region has 14 residues. The germline CDR1 and CDR2 sequences are DFQATT and SNEGSKA (reference sequence). Trimming took off 4 bases at V and 2 bases at J, with 13 bases between the two ends. In nucleotides, the CDR3 is TGCAGTGCTATTGGACCCCCGCACACAGATACGCAGTATTTT. This translates into CSAIGPPHTDTQYF.

CDR3 DNA sequence: TGTGCCAGCAGCTCCACACTCGACGGGTTATACTCCTACGAGCAGTACTTC. Translating gives CASSSTLDGLYSYEQYF. This rearrangement joins TRBV7-2 to TRBJ2-7; D remains ambiguous. CDR1 is SGHTA, CDR2 FQGNSA, per germline. This CDR3 is 17 amino acids long. Trimming shortened V by 4 bases and J by 0 bases, and 19 bases separated the two germline ends. Looking up the rest from reference TRBV7-2 and TRBJ2-7 gives the full variable domain: GAGVSQSPSNKVTEKGKDVELRCDPISGHTALYWYRQSLGQGLEFLIYFQGNSAPDKSGLPSDRFSAERTGGSVSTLTIQRTQQEDSAVYLCASSSTLDGLYSYEQYFGPGTRLTVT.

V and J are TRBV7-8 and TRBJ1-1, with D unresolved. With 1 base removed from V and 5 bases from J, the gap between germline ends came to 11 bases. The CDR3 loop spans 14 amino acids. The V gene's germline CDR1 is SGHVS and CDR2 FQNEAQ. The CDR3 sequence is CASSLGGTGTEAFF. In DNA form, the CDR3 reads TGTGCCAGCAGCTTAGGAGGTACGGGGACTGAAGCTTTCTTT.

A remark on this clonotype: One junction end disagrees with the germline gene, perhaps due to a read error. This chain links TRBV5-6 with TRBJ2-1; 8 nucleotides agree with TRBD2. The CDR3 totals 16 residues. CDR1 and CDR2 from the germline V gene are SGHDT and YYEEEE. Here the CDR3 DNA reads TGTGCCAGCAGCTCTACGCGGGGGGCCTCCCACAATGAGCAGTTCTTC. Protein sequence: CASSSTRGASHNEQFF.

The rearrangement joins TRBV7-2 to TRBJ2-7, with 7 bases aligning to TRBD1. This CDR3 is built from 15 residues. Germline V CDR1 and CDR2: SGHTA, FQGNSA. V trimming: 5 bases; J trimming: 2 bases; junction bases outside the gene matches: 9. CDR3 bases: TGTGCCAGCAGCCCCCGGGACAGAAAAGCCTACGAGCAGTACTTC. Translating it yields CASSPRDRKAYEQYF.

This clonotype was detected a few times. The genes are TRBV11-1 and TRBJ2-6; tentatively, D is TRBD2 (6 bases). Trimming stripped 5 bases from V and 0 bases from J, with 23 bases between. This CDR3 spans 20 amino acids. Looked up from germline, CDR1 is SGHAT and CDR2 is FQDESV (reference sequence). The CDR3 DNA sequence: TGTGCCAGCAGCCCCGGAGGGTGGGTAGCGGCAACCTCTGGGGCCAACGTCCTGACTTTC. Protein: CASSPGGWVAATSGANVLTF. The full variable domain, in which reference TRBV11-1 and TRBJ2-6 provide the parts outside the CDR3, is EAEVAQSPRYKITEKSQAVAFWCDPISGHATLYWYRQILGQGPELLVQFQDESVVDDSQLPKDRFSAERLKGVDSTLKIQPAELGDSAMYLCASSPGGWVAATSGANVLTFGAGSRLTVL.

There are a few counts of this clonotype. This chain joins TRBV20-1 and TRBJ2-1, with a tentative D call TRBD1 (5 bases). V was clipped by 5 bases and J by 1 base, with 18 bases between them. In germline, CDR1 is DFQATT, CDR2 SNEGSKA (reference sequence). The CDR3 loop spans 16 amino acids. The CDR3 is CSALPDSPYSYNEQFF. Written as DNA, the CDR3 is TGCAGTGCTTTGCCTGACAGCCCCTATTCCTACAATGAGCAGTTCTTC.

Ten or more counts support this clonotype. J is TRBJ2-3 and V is TRBV5-4, with D hard to call. There are 14 residues in the CDR3. CDR1 is SGHNT, CDR2 YYREEE, per germline (reference sequence). The V end was cut by 2 bases, the J end by 9 bases, with 16 bases between. The CDR3 coding sequence is TGTGCCAGCAGCTTAAGTGATCTCCTTACGACGCAGTATTTT. Translation: CASSLSDLLTTQYF.

This clonotype showed up just a few times. The chain combines TRBV5-5 with TRBJ2-7; no definite D call. Trimming left V 2 bases short and J 5 bases short, with 11 bases between. The CDR3 runs 13 residues. CDR1 and CDR2 (germline): SGHKS, YYEKEE (reference sequence). CDR3 region: CASSFRFGNEQYF. The CDR3 coding sequence is TGTGCCAGCAGCTTCCGTTTCGGTAACGAGCAGTACTTC.